The T cell receptor (beta chain) described here comes from a study of graft-versus-host responses after intestinal transplantation. Study background: Multivisceral, liver-intestinal, or isolated intestinal grafts were transplanted into recipients. Anti-thymocyte globulin was used for induction in all recipients, who then took tacrolimus and steroids for around 3 years.

Study findings and constraints: Ileal or blood samples showed some GvH clones first, and such clones were also found in recipient marrow. Peak circulating GvH clone levels tracked with early post-transplant HvG declines.

Note on this clone: Its matching antigen is unknown.

The data were produced by immunoSEQ multiplex PCR, yet TCRdb's version contains in-frame clones alone and is incomplete. The sample lists roughly 75,000 clones, around 92% occurring once. This receptor was identified in a human donor who received an intestinal transplant. The specimen was unstimulated CD4+ T cells sorted from spleen or lymph node cells, collected before intestinal transplant.

This chain's CDR3 is CATSRGGTGLNEQFF. The CDR3 DNA is TGTGCCACCAGCAGAGGGGGGACAGGGTTGAATGAGCAGTTCTTC. The genes are TRBV15 and TRBJ2-1; 9 nucleotides line up with TRBD1. Trimming removed 1 base from V and 7 bases from J; junction bases left unmatched: 5. CDR1 is LNHNV, CDR2 YYDKDF, per germline (reference sequence). The CDR3 consists of 15 residues.